Each of the 8 T cell receptor beta chains below was sequenced from the same sample in a study of blood T cells in healthy people across ages. A sample-barcoded 5' primer and a J-beta primer mix were used in a second PCR of about 7 to 12 cycles. TCRdb re-derived calls from the 5' RACE reads in MiXCR, one entry per CDR3 protein. The repertoire holds around 1,500,000 distinct CDR3 sequences, with 42% as singletons. The sample comprised blood. The receptors stem from a woman aged 18-29 years in good health.

The chain joins TRBV15 to TRBJ2-7; D remains ambiguous. Trimming cost V 0 bases and J 0 bases, with 15 bases left between them. CDR1 and CDR2 from the germline V gene are LNHNV and YYDKDF (reference sequence). The CDR3 consists of 17 residues. The CDR3, as DNA: TGTGCCACCAGCAGAGATACGGTAGGGCCGTTCTCCTACGAGCAGTACTTC. Translation: CATSRDTVGPFSYEQYF.

The chain employs TRBV2 and TRBJ2-7; D is possibly TRBD1 or TRBD2 (6 bases each). The assigned J gene may be wrong: the sequence end matches TRBJ2-5 better. Germline CDR1 reads SNHLY; CDR2 reads FYNNEI. CDR3 length: 15 amino acids. CDR3 in amino acids: CASSIFGGTQETQYF. CDR3 nucleotide sequence: TGTGCCAGCAGTATCTTCGGGGGCACCCAAGAGACCCAGTACTTC.

CDR3 in amino acids: CASSLALPGGEQFF. CDR3 sequence (DNA): TGCGCCAGCAGCTTGGCTCTCCCGGGGGGTGAGCAGTTCTTC. The rearrangement joins TRBV5-1 to TRBJ2-1, with 7 bases matching TRBD2. The trim removed 0 bases at V and 9 bases at J, leaving 6 bases unmatched. CDR1 is SGHRS and CDR2 is YFSETQ in the germline V gene. CDR3 length: 14 amino acids.

This clonotype was seen only a few times. The rearrangement links TRBV7-6 to TRBJ2-1; D uncertain. Germline loops: CDR1 SGHVS, CDR2 FNYEAQ. There are 15 residues in the CDR3. Trimming stripped 5 bases from V and 0 bases from J, with 11 bases between. CDR3 region: CASSATDSSYNEQFF. The CDR3 DNA sequence: TGTGCCAGCAGCGCAACAGATAGCTCCTACAATGAGCAGTTCTTC.

The gene calls are TRBV12-3 or TRBV12-4 and TRBJ1-2; a weak D match, TRBD1 (6 bases). V was cut by 5 bases and J by 7 bases, with 14 bases left in between. This CDR3 is 13 amino acids long. This CDR3 is CASSPQKGGGYTF. CDR3 in DNA: TGTGCCAGCAGTCCCCAAAAGGGGGGTGGCTACACCTTC.

The genes are TRBV10-3 and TRBJ2-1; D uncertain. Trimming stripped 0 bases from V and 1 base from J, with 10 bases between. CDR1 is ENHRY and CDR2 is SYGVKD in the germline V gene. The CDR3 is made up of 16 amino acids. The CDR3 bases are TGTGCCATCAGTGAGTCTGGTGGAGAATCCTACAATGAGCAGTTCTTC. It specifies CAISESGGESYNEQFF.

The CDR3 DNA follows: TGTGCCAGCAGCCCTAAACCGGGGGGGCCTCAAGAGACCCAGTACTTC. Encoded protein: CASSPKPGGPQETQYF. The chain is built from TRBV7-9 and TRBJ2-5, with TRBD2 matching 8 bases. This CDR3 comprises 16 residues. The junction had 10 bases not matched to a gene; V was cut back by 5 bases and J by 2 bases. Per the germline V gene, CDR1 is SEHNR and CDR2 is FQNEAQ (reference sequence).

The rearrangement links TRBV20-1 to TRBJ2-1, with D perhaps matching TRBD2 (5 bases). Germline values: CDR1 DFQATT, CDR2 SNEGSKA (reference sequence). The CDR3 consists of 19 residues. Deletions cut 0 bases from V and 0 bases from J, with 21 bases between. Here the CDR3 reads CSARDYGLKRASSYNEQFF. Written as DNA, the CDR3 is TGCAGTGCTAGAGATTATGGGCTTAAGAGGGCTAGCTCCTACAATGAGCAGTTCTTC.